This T cell receptor beta chain is from a study of STAT5B mutations in CD4+ large granular lymphocyte leukemia. Study results and limitations: The CD4+ versus CD8+ T-LGLL clonality difference may reflect limited sample size. 8/27 top patient clones versus 2/35 control clones were TRBV06-family. CD4-sorted patient repertoires seemed more clonal than healthy CD4+ repertoires.

This clone has just a few counts. The target antigen is unknown. Germline V gene sequence: CDR1 SGHVS, CDR2 FQNEAQ. The CDR3 is 13 amino acids. V lost 5 bases and J 6 bases, leaving 11 bases between the germline ends. The table came from immunoSEQ multiplex PCR; TCRdb's copy has only in-frame clones and leaves some out. The repertoire has 25,000 to 35,000 clones, around 81% of them found once; the top ten carry around 4.3%. V usage is TRBV7-8 and J usage is TRBJ1-5; D is undetermined. This TCR derives from a human donor in good health. Sequencing input: CD4+ T cells from blood buffy coats. CDR3 sequence: CASSTDIFQPQHF. The CDR3 DNA is TGTGCCAGCAGCACCGACATTTTTCAGCCCCAGCATTTT.